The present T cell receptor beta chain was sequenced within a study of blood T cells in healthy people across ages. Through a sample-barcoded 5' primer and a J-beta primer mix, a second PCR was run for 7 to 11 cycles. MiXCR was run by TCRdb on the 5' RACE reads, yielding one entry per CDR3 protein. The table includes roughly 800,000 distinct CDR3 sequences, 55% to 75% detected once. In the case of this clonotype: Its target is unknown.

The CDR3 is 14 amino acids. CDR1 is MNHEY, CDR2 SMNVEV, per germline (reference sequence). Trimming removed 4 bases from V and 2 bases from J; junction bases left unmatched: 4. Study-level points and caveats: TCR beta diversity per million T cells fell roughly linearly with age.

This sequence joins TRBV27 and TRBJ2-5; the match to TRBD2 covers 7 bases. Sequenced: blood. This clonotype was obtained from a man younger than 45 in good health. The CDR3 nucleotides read TGTGCCAGCAGTTCGAGCGGGGAACAAGAGACCCAGTACTTC. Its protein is CASSSSGEQETQYF.